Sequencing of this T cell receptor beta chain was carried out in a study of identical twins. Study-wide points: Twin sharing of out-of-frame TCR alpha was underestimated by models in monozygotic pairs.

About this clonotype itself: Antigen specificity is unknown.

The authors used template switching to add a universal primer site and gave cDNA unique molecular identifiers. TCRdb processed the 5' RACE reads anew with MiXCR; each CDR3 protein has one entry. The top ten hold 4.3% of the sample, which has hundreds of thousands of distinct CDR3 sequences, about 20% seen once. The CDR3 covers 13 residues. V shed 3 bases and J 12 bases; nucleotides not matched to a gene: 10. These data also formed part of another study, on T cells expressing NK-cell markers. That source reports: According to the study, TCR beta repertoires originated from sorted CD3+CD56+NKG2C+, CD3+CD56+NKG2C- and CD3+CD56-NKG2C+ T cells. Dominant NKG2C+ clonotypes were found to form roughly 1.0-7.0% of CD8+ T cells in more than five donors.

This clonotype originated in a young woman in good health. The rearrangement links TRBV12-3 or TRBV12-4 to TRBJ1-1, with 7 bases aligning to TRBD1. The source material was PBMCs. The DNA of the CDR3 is TGTGCCAGCAGTTTCAGCGACAGGGTACAAACTTTCTTT. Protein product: CASSFSDRVQTFF.